This T cell receptor (beta chain) was profiled in a study of blood T cell repertoires in COVID-19. Clones were read by immunoSEQ multiplex PCR, and TCRdb kept only the in-frame ones, dropping some. Among over 100,000 clones, 84% were seen once, and the ten largest hold roughly 3.9%. The CDR3 extends over 17 amino acids. Losses at the gene ends were 2 bases for V and 4 bases for J; bases not matched to a gene: 10. Germline lookup yields CDR1 SGHTA and CDR2 FQGNSA. This chain uses TRBV7-2 with TRBJ2-3, with 9 bases that match TRBD1. The TCR comes from a woman in her 30s who had recovered from COVID-19. Source material: PBMCs or T cells enriched from blood (not recorded which). CDR3 residues: CASSLRRTGAGSDTQYF. CDR3 sequence (DNA): TGTGCCAGCAGCTTACGTCGGACAGGGGCTGGTTCAGATACGCAGTATTTT.